Listed below are T cell receptor beta chains from one sample, sequenced in a study of cytomegalovirus exposure and HLA in healthy donors. TCRdb's table, derived via immunoSEQ multiplex PCR, lists solely in-frame clones and lacks some. The data hold around 120,000 clones, with around 73% observed a single time. The sequenced sample was PBMCs. Source of these receptors: a human donor in good health. The CDR3 runs from the conserved cysteine through the conserved F or W. A D gene is named only where the DNA matches it firmly. For some rows the clone size is stated as once, few or many, or as a class when expanded; others skip it.

CDR3	DNA	size	D	V	J
CASSQPGYRGYTF	TGTGCCAGCAGCCAACCAGGGTATCGGGGCTACACCTTC	NA	NA	TRBV7-9	TRBJ1-2
CASSPGQGDYGYTF	TGTGCCAGCAGCCCTGGACAGGGGGACTATGGCTACACCTTC	NA	TRBD1	TRBV4-2	TRBJ1-2
CASSQDLDGTSGEQYF	TGTGCCAGCAGCCAAGATCTTGACGGGACTAGCGGGGAGCAGTACTTC	NA	TRBD2	TRBV4-2	TRBJ2-7
CASRLAGASYEQYF	TGTGCCAGCAGACTAGCGGGAGCCTCCTACGAGCAGTACTTC	NA	TRBD2	TRBV6-5	TRBJ2-7
CASSQGRTGELFF	TGCGCCAGCAGCCAAGGGAGAACCGGGGAGCTGTTTTTT	NA	NA	TRBV4-3	TRBJ2-2
CASSLNSYSYEQYF	TGTGCCAGCAGCTTAAACTCCTACTCCTACGAGCAGTACTTC	NA	NA	TRBV7-2	TRBJ2-7
CASSPTPGLAGDNEQFF	TGTGCCAGCAGCCCCACCCCGGGACTAGCGGGAGACAATGAGCAGTTCTTC	NA	TRBD2	TRBV7-3	TRBJ2-1
CASSSGVAGAEVLTGELFF	TGTGCCAGTAGCTCAGGGGTAGCGGGAGCAGAAGTACTAACCGGGGAGCTGTTTTTT	NA	TRBD2	TRBV19	TRBJ2-2
CASSLQGGRGNTIYF	TGTGCCAGCAGTTTGCAAGGGGGCAGGGGAAACACCATATATTTT	NA	TRBD1	TRBV28	TRBJ1-3
CASSIRQGMGTDTQYF	TGTGCCAGCAGCATAAGACAGGGTATGGGCACAGATACGCAGTATTTT	NA	TRBD1	TRBV11-2	TRBJ2-3
CASSSWGGSRVGELFF	TGCGCCAGCAGCTCCTGGGGAGGTTCGAGGGTCGGGGAGCTGTTTTTT	NA	NA	TRBV5-1	TRBJ2-2
CASSQELGRGVTGELFF	TGTGCCAGCAGCCAAGAATTGGGCAGGGGGGTAACCGGGGAGCTGTTTTTT	NA	NA	TRBV4-2	TRBJ2-2
CASSTSAGTNQPQHF	TGTGCCAGTAGTACCTCAGCGGGCACCAATCAGCCCCAGCATTTT	once	NA	TRBV19	TRBJ1-5
CASSRTGDSNYGYTF	TGTGCCAGCAGCAGAACAGGCGATAGTAACTATGGCTACACCTTC	NA	NA	TRBV27	TRBJ1-2
CAWRKQGSDTQYF	TGTGCCTGGAGAAAACAGGGCTCAGATACGCAGTATTTT	NA	NA	TRBV30	TRBJ2-3
CASSVEAGTVRDTQYF	TGTGCCAGCAGCGTAGAGGCTGGAACGGTCAGGGATACGCAGTATTTT	NA	NA	TRBV9	TRBJ2-3
CASSLGAYYGYTF	TGTGCCAGCAGCTTAGGGGCGTATTATGGCTACACCTTC	NA	NA	TRBV7-2	TRBJ1-2
CASSLTSRGSPPDEQYF	TGTGCCAGCAGCTTGACGTCTCGCGGGAGTCCTCCAGACGAGCAGTACTTC	NA	TRBD2	TRBV7-9	TRBJ2-7
CASSRDYYGYTF	TGTGCCAGTAGTAGAGACTACTATGGCTACACCTTC	NA	NA	TRBV19	TRBJ1-2
CASSLRETSPLHF	TGTGCCAGCAGCCTCCGGGAAACTTCACCCCTCCACTTT	NA	NA	TRBV7-2	TRBJ1-6
CASSTGGGSTEAFF	TGTGCCAGCAGTACAGGGGGCGGGTCGACTGAAGCTTTCTTT	once	TRBD1	TRBV6-4	TRBJ1-1
CAWSGHFTDTQYF	TGTGCCTGGAGTGGACATTTCACAGATACGCAGTATTTT	NA	NA	TRBV30	TRBJ2-3
CASSPGTGHTEAFF	TGTGCCAGCAGTCCCGGGACAGGGCACACTGAAGCTTTCTTT	NA	TRBD1	TRBV6-5	TRBJ1-1
CASSQNAPLRLAGTGELFF	TGTGCCAGCAGCCAAAACGCTCCCTTGCGACTAGCGGGGACCGGGGAGCTGTTTTTT	NA	TRBD2	TRBV7-2	TRBJ2-2
CAGGQENTGELFF	TGTGCCGGCGGACAGGAGAACACCGGGGAGCTGTTTTTT	NA	TRBD1	TRBV6-6	TRBJ2-2
CASSLGSGGTDTQYF	TGTGCCAGCAGCTTGGGTAGCGGGGGCACAGATACGCAGTATTTT	NA	TRBD2	TRBV5-4	TRBJ2-3
CASSQDYRAHEQFF	TGTGCCAGCAGCCAAGATTACAGGGCACATGAGCAGTTCTTC	NA	NA	TRBV14	TRBJ2-1
CASSVFGSFNPQETQYF	TGTGCCAGCAGCGTATTCGGGAGCTTCAACCCCCAAGAGACCCAGTACTTC	NA	NA	TRBV9	TRBJ2-5
CASRRFRDSYEQYF	TGTGCCAGCAGACGCTTCCGGGACAGCTACGAGCAGTACTTC	NA	TRBD1	TRBV28	TRBJ2-7
CASSLILPGTAQETQYF	TGTGCCAGCAGCCTCATACTCCCCGGGACAGCCCAAGAGACCCAGTACTTC	NA	TRBD1	TRBV7-2	TRBJ2-5
CASSQAGTRWEQYF	TGTGCCAGCAGCCAAGCCGGGACAAGGTGGGAGCAGTACTTC	few	NA	TRBV4-2	TRBJ2-7
CASSIVASGSTDTQYF	TGTGCCAGTAGTATAGTGGCTAGCGGGAGCACAGATACGCAGTATTTT	few	TRBD2	TRBV19	TRBJ2-3
CASSVGGGGQPQHF	TGTGCCAGCAGCGTAGGTGGGGGCGGTCAGCCCCAGCATTTT	NA	NA	TRBV9	TRBJ1-5
CASSPQDGEVPGYGYTF	TGTGCCAGCAGTCCCCAGGACGGGGAGGTCCCGGGCTATGGCTACACCTTC	NA	NA	TRBV27	TRBJ1-2
CASSIDRTSGSKQFF	TGTGCCAGTAGTATCGACCGGACTAGCGGGAGTAAGCAGTTCTTC	NA	TRBD2	TRBV19	TRBJ2-1
CASSSGVEQYF	TGCGCCAGCAGCTCAGGGGTTGAGCAGTACTTC	NA	NA	TRBV5-1	TRBJ2-7
CASRSARGPYNEQFF	TGTGCCAGCAGATCCGCGCGGGGGCCATACAATGAGCAGTTCTTC	NA	NA	TRBV6-5	TRBJ2-1
CASSSAGASLYGYTF	TGTGCCAGTAGTTCCGCAGGGGCGAGCCTCTATGGCTACACCTTC	NA	NA	TRBV19	TRBJ1-2
CASSAAGQEAQYF	TGTGCCAGCAGCGCGGCGGGCCAAGAGGCCCAGTACTTC	NA	NA	TRBV9	TRBJ2-5
CASSLVASGGAEQYF	TGTGCCAGCAGCTTAGTTGCTAGCGGGGGGGCCGAGCAGTACTTC	NA	TRBD2	TRBV7-2	TRBJ2-7
CASSSPGLNTEAFF	TGTGCCAGCAGCTCACCGGGACTCAACACTGAAGCTTTCTTT	NA	NA	TRBV5-5	TRBJ1-1
CSVDRVDRGPSPVYEQYF	TGCAGCGTTGACCGTGTGGACAGGGGGCCTAGTCCGGTATACGAGCAGTACTTC	NA	TRBD1	TRBV29-1	TRBJ2-7
CAWARLSGRAFGEQFF	TGTGCCTGGGCCCGGTTGAGCGGGAGGGCCTTTGGTGAGCAGTTCTTC	NA	TRBD2	TRBV30	TRBJ2-1
CASSLGTSGSRDEQFF	TGTGCCAGCAGCTTAGGGACTAGCGGGAGTCGGGATGAGCAGTTCTTC	NA	TRBD2	TRBV7-2	TRBJ2-1
CASSLYSGQGFNQPQHF	TGTGCCAGCAGTTTATACTCTGGACAGGGGTTTAATCAGCCCCAGCATTTT	few	TRBD1	TRBV28	TRBJ1-5
CASRTRQSEQYF	TGTGCCAGCAGAACCCGACAGAGCGAGCAGTACTTC	NA	NA	TRBV6-5	TRBJ2-7
CASSVDGGKETQYF	TGTGCCAGTAGCGTAGACGGCGGAAAAGAGACCCAGTACTTC	NA	NA	TRBV19	TRBJ2-5
CASSLRGSYNEQFF	TGTGCCAGCAGTTTGCGGGGTTCCTACAATGAGCAGTTCTTC	NA	NA	TRBV6-1	TRBJ2-1
CASSQFGGEAFF	TGCGCCAGCAGCCAATTTGGGGGGGAAGCTTTCTTT	few	NA	TRBV4-3	TRBJ1-1
CASSTPSGPGEQYF	TGTGCCAGTAGTACTCCTAGCGGCCCAGGGGAGCAGTACTTC	NA	TRBD2	TRBV19	TRBJ2-7
CASSISWGQLNYGYTF	TGTGCCAGCAGTATCTCATGGGGACAGCTAAATTATGGCTACACCTTC	NA	TRBD1	TRBV27	TRBJ1-2